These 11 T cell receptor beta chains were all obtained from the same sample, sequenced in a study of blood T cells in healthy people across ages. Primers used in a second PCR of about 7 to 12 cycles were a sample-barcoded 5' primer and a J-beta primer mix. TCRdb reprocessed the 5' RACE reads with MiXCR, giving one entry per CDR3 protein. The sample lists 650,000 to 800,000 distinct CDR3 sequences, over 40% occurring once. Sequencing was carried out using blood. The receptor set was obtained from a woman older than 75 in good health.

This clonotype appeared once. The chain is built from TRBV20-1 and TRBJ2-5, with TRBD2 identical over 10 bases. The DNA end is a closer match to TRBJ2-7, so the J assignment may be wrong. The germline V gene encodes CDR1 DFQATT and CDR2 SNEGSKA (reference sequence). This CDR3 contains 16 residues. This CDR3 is CSARDARLAGVYEQYF. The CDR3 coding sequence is TGCAGTGCTAGAGACGCCCGCCTAGCGGGAGTGTACGAGCAGTACTTC.

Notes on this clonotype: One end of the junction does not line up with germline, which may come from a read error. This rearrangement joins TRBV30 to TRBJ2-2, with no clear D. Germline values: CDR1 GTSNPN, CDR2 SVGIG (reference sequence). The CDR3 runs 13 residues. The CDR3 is CARSGRSTGELFF. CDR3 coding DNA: TGTGCCCGGAGTGGAAGGTCCACCGGGGAGCTGTTTTTT.

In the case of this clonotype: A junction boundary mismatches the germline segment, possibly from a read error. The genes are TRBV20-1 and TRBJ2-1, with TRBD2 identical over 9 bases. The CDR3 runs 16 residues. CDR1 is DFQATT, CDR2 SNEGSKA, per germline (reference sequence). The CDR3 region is CSARVGGRVLYNEEFF. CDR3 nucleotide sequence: TGCAGTGCTAGAGTAGGCGGGAGGGTACTGTACAATGAGGAGTTCTTC.

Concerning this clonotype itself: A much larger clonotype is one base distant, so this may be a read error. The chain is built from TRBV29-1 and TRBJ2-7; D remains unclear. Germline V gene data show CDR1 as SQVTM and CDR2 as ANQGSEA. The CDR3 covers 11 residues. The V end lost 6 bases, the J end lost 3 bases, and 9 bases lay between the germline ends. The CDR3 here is CSVQPHYEQYF. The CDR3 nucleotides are TGCAGCGTCCAACCTCACTACGAGCAGTACTTC.

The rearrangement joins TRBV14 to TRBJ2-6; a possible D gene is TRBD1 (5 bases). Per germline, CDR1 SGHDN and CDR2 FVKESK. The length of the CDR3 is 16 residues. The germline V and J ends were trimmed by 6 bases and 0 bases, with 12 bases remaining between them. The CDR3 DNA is TGTGCCAGCAGTTTTGACAGCCGCTCTGGGGCCAACGTCCTGACTTTC. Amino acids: CASSFDSRSGANVLTF.

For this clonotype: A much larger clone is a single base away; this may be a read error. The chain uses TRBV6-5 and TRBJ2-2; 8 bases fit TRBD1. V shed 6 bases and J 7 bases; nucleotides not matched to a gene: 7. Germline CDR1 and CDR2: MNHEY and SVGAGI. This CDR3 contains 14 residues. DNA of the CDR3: TGTGCCAGCAGGGACAGGGAGAAGAACGGGGAGCTGTTTTTT. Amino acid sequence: CASRDREKNGELFF.

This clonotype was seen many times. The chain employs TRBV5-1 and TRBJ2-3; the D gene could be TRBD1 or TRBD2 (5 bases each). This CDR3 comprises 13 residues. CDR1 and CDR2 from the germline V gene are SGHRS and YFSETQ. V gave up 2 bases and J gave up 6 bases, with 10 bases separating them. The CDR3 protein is CASSLTGTDTQYF. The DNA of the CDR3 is TGCGCCAGCAGCTTAACCGGGACCGATACGCAGTATTTT.

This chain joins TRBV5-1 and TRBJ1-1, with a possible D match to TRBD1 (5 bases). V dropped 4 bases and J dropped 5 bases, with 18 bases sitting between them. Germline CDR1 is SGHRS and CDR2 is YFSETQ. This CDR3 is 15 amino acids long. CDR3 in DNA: TGCGCCAGCAGCCCCGGGGACTCAAAAAAGACTGAAGCTTTCTTT. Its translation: CASSPGDSKKTEAFF.

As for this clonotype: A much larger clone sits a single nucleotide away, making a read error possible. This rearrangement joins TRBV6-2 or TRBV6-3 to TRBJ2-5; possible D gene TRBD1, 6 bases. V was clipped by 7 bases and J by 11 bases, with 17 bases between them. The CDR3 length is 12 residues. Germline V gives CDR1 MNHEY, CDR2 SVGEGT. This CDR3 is CASTHRVGEQYF. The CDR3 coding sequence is TGTGCCAGCACCCACAGGGTGGGGGAGCAGTACTTC.

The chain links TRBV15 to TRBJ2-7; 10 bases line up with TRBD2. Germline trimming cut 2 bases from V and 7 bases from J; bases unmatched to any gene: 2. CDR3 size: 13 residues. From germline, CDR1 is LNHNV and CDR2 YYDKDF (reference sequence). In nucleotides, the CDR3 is TGTGCCACCAGCAGACTAGCGGGAGAAGAGCAGTACTTC. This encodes CATSRLAGEEQYF.

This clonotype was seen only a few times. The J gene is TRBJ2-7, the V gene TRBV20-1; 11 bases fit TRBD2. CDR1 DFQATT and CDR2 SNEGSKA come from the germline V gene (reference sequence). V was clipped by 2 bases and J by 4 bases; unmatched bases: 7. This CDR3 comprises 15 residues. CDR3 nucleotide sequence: TGCAGTGCTAGAAGGGGACTAGCGGCTTTTTACGAGCAGTACTTC. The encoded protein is CSARRGLAAFYEQYF.